One and the same sample provided the 2 T cell receptor beta chains below, sequenced in a study of CD8+ T cells in alopecia areata. Treatment: oral pan-JAK inhibitor, 5-10 mg twice daily. RNA extraction and reverse transcription yielded cDNA as sequencing template. The data were produced by immunoSEQ multiplex PCR, yet TCRdb's version contains in-frame clones alone and is incomplete. The profile shows 170,000 or so clones, about three fifths of them singletons. This material consisted of CD4+ T cells sorted from blood, taken at week 4, from a patient treated with tofacitinib. These receptors were taken from a human donor with alopecia areata.

The V gene is TRBV30, the J gene TRBJ2-7; possibly TRBD2 for D (5 bases). CDR3 length equals 14 residues. Trimming took 0 bases from V and 3 from J, leaving 12 bases between them. Germline-derived CDR1 and CDR2 are GTSNPN and SVGIG (reference sequence). The CDR3 here is CAWSVTGGGYEQYF. The CDR3 DNA sequence: TGTGCCTGGAGTGTGACGGGTGGAGGCTACGAGCAGTACTTC. Full variable domain (rest looked up from reference TRBV30 and TRBJ2-7): SQTIHQWPATLVQPVGSPLSLECTVEGTSNPNLYWYRQAAGRGLQLLFYSVGIGQISSEVPQNLSASRPQDRQFILSSKKLLLSDSGFYLCAWSVTGGGYEQYFGPGTRLTVT.

This clone was observed many times. The V and J genes are TRBV7-9 and TRBJ1-4; the D gene is possibly TRBD1 (6 bases). The CDR3 is made up of 12 amino acids. Germline CDR1 and CDR2: SEHNR and FQNEAQ (reference sequence). V was shortened by 3 bases and J by 8 bases, with 7 bases between the two germline ends. Here the CDR3 DNA reads TGTGCCAGCAGCTTGCAGGGGGAAAAACTGTTTTTT. Protein sequence: CASSLQGEKLFF.